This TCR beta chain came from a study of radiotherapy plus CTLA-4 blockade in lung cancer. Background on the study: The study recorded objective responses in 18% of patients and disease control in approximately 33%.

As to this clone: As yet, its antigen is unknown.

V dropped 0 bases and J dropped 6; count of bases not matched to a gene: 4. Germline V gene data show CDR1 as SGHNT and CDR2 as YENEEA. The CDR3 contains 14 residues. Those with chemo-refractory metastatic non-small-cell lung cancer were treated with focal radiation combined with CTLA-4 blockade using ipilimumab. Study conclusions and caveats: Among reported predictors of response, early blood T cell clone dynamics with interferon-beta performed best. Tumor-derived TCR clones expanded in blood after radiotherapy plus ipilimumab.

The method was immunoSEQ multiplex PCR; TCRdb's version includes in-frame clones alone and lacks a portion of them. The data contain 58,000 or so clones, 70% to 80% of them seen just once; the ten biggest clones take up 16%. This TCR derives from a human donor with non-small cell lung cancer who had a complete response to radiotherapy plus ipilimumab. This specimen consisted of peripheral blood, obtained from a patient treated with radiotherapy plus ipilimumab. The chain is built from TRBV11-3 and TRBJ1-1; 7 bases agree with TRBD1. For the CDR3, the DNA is TGTGCCAGCAGCTTAGAAGAGGGGGCGGCTGAAGCTTTCTTT. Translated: CASSLEEGAAEAFF.